These 26 T cell receptor beta chains share one sample of origin, sequenced in a study of early T cells in non-severe SARS-CoV-2 infection. TCRdb redid the calling of the 5' RACE reads with MiXCR, one entry per CDR3 protein. The table records about 48,000 distinct CDR3 sequences, around a tenth of them present only once. Input material: whole blood. Source of these receptors: an adult who was a healthcare worker with PCR-confirmed SARS-CoV-2 infection or an uninfected control (not recorded which).

This clonotype has just a few counts. The chain carries TRBV7-6 and TRBJ2-7; the match to TRBD2 covers 12 bases. CDR1 and CDR2 from the germline V gene are SGHVS and FNYEAQ. This CDR3 is built from 15 residues. With 5 bases clipped from V and 4 bases from J, the junction kept 6 bases outside the gene matches. DNA for the CDR3: TGTGCCAGCAGCCCAAGGACTAGCGGGGAGTACGAGCAGTACTTC. As protein: CASSPRTSGEYEQYF.

The J gene is TRBJ1-2, the V gene TRBV28; no reliable D call. Germline V gene data show CDR1 as MDHEN and CDR2 as SYDVKM. The CDR3 length is 12 residues. With 5 bases removed from V and 4 bases from J, the gap between germline ends came to 8 bases. The CDR3 bases are TGTGCCAGCAGTATAACAGTCTATGGCTACACCTTC. Translation: CASSITVYGYTF.

Written as DNA, the CDR3 is TGCGCCAGCATGGAGGGCGGGACTGAAGCTTTCTTT. This encodes CASMEGGTEAFF. J is TRBJ1-1 and V is TRBV5-1; D call uncertain. Germline V gene data show CDR1 as SGHRS and CDR2 as YFSETQ. The CDR3 totals 12 residues. Trimming stripped 6 bases from V and 5 bases from J, with 11 bases between.

This clonotype was recorded at least ten times. The chain joins TRBV4-1 to TRBJ1-2, with 9 bases aligning to TRBD1. The germline V gene has CDR1 MGHRA and CDR2 YSYEKL. The CDR3 runs 15 residues. Losses at the gene ends were 4 bases for V and 2 bases for J; bases not matched to a gene: 5. Written as DNA, the CDR3 is TGCGCCAGCAGCCCCTGGACAGGGGCAAACTATGGCTACACCTTC. This encodes CASSPWTGANYGYTF.

This clonotype was counted ten times or more. CDR3 region: CATNTGYPNSPLHF. The CDR3 DNA is TGTGCCACCAATACAGGGTACCCTAATTCACCCCTCCACTTT. V and J are TRBV6-6 and TRBJ1-6; D is possibly TRBD1 (6 bases). The CDR3 length is 14 residues. The germline gives CDR1 MNHNY, CDR2 SVGAGI (reference sequence). Trimming cost V 10 bases and J 6 bases, with 16 bases left between them.

The chain combines TRBV29-1 with TRBJ1-3, with no clear D. The CDR3 runs 13 residues. Trimming removed 5 bases from V and 2 bases from J, with 10 bases in between. Germline V gene sequence: CDR1 SQVTM, CDR2 ANQGSEA. DNA of the CDR3: TGCAGCGTTTCCAAATCGACTGGAAACACCATATATTTT. Amino acid sequence: CSVSKSTGNTIYF.

The V gene is TRBV7-2, the J gene TRBJ2-1; 10 nucleotides match TRBD1. The CDR3 covers 15 residues. The J segment lost 10 bases and the V segment lost 4 bases, leaving 10 bases of the junction unmatched. Germline lookup yields CDR1 SGHTA and CDR2 FQGNSA. CDR3 region: CASSSGTGARQEQFF. CDR3 coding DNA: TGTGCCAGCAGCTCAGGGACAGGGGCACGTCAGGAGCAGTTCTTC.

The chain recombines TRBV7-6 with TRBJ2-1, with TRBD2 matching 7 bases. Germline values: CDR1 SGHVS, CDR2 FNYEAQ. The CDR3 has 15 residues. The V segment lost 2 bases and the J segment 7 bases; nucleotides outside the gene matches: 8. The CDR3 loop is CASSLRAGTLNEQFF. The CDR3 DNA is TGTGCCAGCAGCTTAAGAGCGGGGACCCTAAATGAGCAGTTCTTC.

This clonotype was seen a handful of times. This chain connects TRBV7-2 to TRBJ2-3; 15 bases agree with TRBD2. Germline trimming cut 4 bases from V and 4 bases from J; bases unmatched to any gene: 6. The CDR3 is 17 amino acids. Germline CDR1 and CDR2: SGHTA and FQGNSA. This chain's CDR3 is CASSWTSGRAEADTQYF. The CDR3 DNA reads TGTGCCAGCAGCTGGACTAGCGGGAGGGCCGAGGCAGATACGCAGTATTTT.

The chain carries TRBV29-1 and TRBJ1-1; D uncertain. Between the trimmed V and J ends, which lost 6 bases and 1 base, there was a span of 9 bases. CDR3 size: 12 residues. Germline assignment: CDR1 SQVTM and CDR2 ANQGSEA. The CDR3 loop is CSVVAENTEAFF. The CDR3 bases are TGCAGCGTGGTGGCAGAGAACACTGAAGCTTTCTTT.

Only a few counts were recorded for this clonotype. V is TRBV5-5 and J is TRBJ2-7, with TRBD1 matching 7 bases. With 4 bases clipped from V and 3 bases from J, the junction kept 7 bases outside the gene matches. The CDR3 is 14 amino acids. The germline V gene encodes CDR1 SGHKS and CDR2 YYEKEE (reference sequence). The CDR3 DNA follows: TGTGCCAGCAGCCTACAGGGGCCCTACTACGAGCAGTACTTC. Amino acid sequence: CASSLQGPYYEQYF.

This clonotype was found many times. V gene TRBV6-2 or TRBV6-3 combines with J gene TRBJ1-6; D gene unclear. V was cut by 2 bases and J by 15 bases, with 14 bases left in between. The CDR3 sequence is 13 residues long. CDR1 is MNHEY, CDR2 SVGEGT, per germline. The CDR3 region has the DNA TGTGCCAGCAGTTACGAAATGGCTCGTGGCCTCCACTTT. Amino acid sequence: CASSYEMARGLHF.

This clonotype has more than one count but fewer than ten. This rearrangement joins TRBV7-9 to TRBJ2-2, with a weak D call TRBD1 (6 bases). The V gene lost 3 bases and the J gene lost 5 bases, with 16 bases spanning the gap. This CDR3 has 16 amino acids. Germline CDR1 and CDR2: SEHNR and FQNEAQ (reference sequence). This CDR3 reads CASSFVPGTRTGELFF. The DNA for the CDR3 is TGTGCCAGCAGCTTCGTCCCCGGGACAAGGACCGGGGAGCTGTTTTTT.

The chain combines TRBV19 with TRBJ1-2; D is perhaps TRBD1 (5 bases). The CDR3 sequence is 16 residues long. The ends were cut back, 5 bases at V and 0 bases at J, with 16 bases in the middle. Looked up from germline, CDR1 is LNHDA and CDR2 is SQIVND (reference sequence). CDR3 in DNA: TGTGCCAGTAGTCCCTGGGAGGGACCTGCTAACTATGGCTACACCTTC. Translation gives CASSPWEGPANYGYTF.

Many counts were recorded for this clonotype. V and J are TRBV28 and TRBJ1-1; D remains ambiguous. The germline V and J ends were trimmed by 5 bases and 9 bases, with 16 bases remaining between them. The V gene's germline CDR1 is MDHEN and CDR2 SYDVKM. CDR3 size: 13 residues. As DNA, the CDR3 is TGTGCCAGCAGTCGCAACAGAAAGCAAAAAGCTTTCTTT. Translating gives CASSRNRKQKAFF.

In this sample, this clonotype turned up many times. The chain links TRBV5-1 to TRBJ1-5; no definite D call. V lost 3 bases and J lost 5, with 9 bases in between. This CDR3 is built from 13 residues. The germline CDR1 and CDR2 sequences are SGHRS and YFSETQ. CDR3 sequence: CASSSDGYQPQHF. CDR3 sequence (DNA): TGCGCCAGCAGCTCAGATGGGTATCAGCCCCAGCATTTT.

This clonotype occurred many times. CDR3 residues: CASSIDRGVGSPLHF. In nucleotides, the CDR3 is TGTGCCAGCAGCATCGACAGGGGAGTAGGATCACCCCTCCACTTT. V is TRBV5-4 and J is TRBJ1-6; 8 bases align to TRBD1. After removal of 4 bases from V and 10 bases from J, the junction contained 10 bases not matched to a gene. From germline, CDR1 is SGHNT and CDR2 YYREEE (reference sequence). This CDR3 is built from 15 residues.

This chain links TRBV4-1 with TRBJ1-2; no reliable D call. In germline, CDR1 is MGHRA, CDR2 YSYEKL. The CDR3 loop spans 14 amino acids. Trimming shortened V by 6 bases and J by 7 bases, and 18 bases separated the two germline ends. CDR3 region: CASSPDVAQVGYTF. The CDR3 DNA sequence: TGCGCCAGCAGTCCCGACGTGGCCCAAGTTGGCTACACCTTC.

This clonotype was observed a handful of times. The genes are TRBV10-1 and TRBJ2-5; D ambiguous. Germline V gene lookup returns CDR1 WNHNN and CDR2 SYGVQD (reference sequence). The CDR3 has 13 amino acids. V was cut by 5 bases and J by 5 bases, with 12 bases left in between. The CDR3 bases are TGCGCCAGCAGTTCAGAACCGCGCGAGACCCAGTACTTC. Protein: CASSSEPRETQYF.

The rearrangement uses TRBV29-1 and TRBJ2-7; TRBD1 matches at 10 bases. CDR3 length: 14 amino acids. Germline trimming cut 6 bases from V and 6 bases from J; bases unmatched to any gene: 11. The germline V gene encodes CDR1 SQVTM and CDR2 ANQGSEA. CDR3 DNA: TGCAGCGTATCTGCCGGGACAGGGGCCGTCGAGCAGTACTTC. Residues: CSVSAGTGAVEQYF.

This clonotype appeared a single time. CDR3 nucleotides: TGTGCCAGCAGCCTGGGACAGGCTTACTATGGCTACACCTTC. Protein sequence: CASSLGQAYYGYTF. This rearrangement joins TRBV7-9 to TRBJ1-2; TRBD1 matches at 8 bases. The CDR3 totals 14 residues. CDR1 SEHNR and CDR2 FQNEAQ come from the germline V gene (reference sequence). The V segment lost 5 bases and the J segment 3 bases; nucleotides outside the gene matches: 5. Complete variable domain (other parts from reference TRBV7-9 and TRBJ1-2): DTGVSQNPRHKITKRGQNVTFRCDPISEHNRLYWYRQTLGQGPEFLTYFQNEAQLEKSRLLSDRFSAERPKGSFSTLEIQRTEQGDSAMYLCASSLGQAYYGYTFGSGTRLTVV.

This chain connects TRBV4-2 to TRBJ2-7; D not resolved. Germline V lookup: CDR1 LGHNA, CDR2 YNFKEQ. This CDR3 is built from 14 residues. Trimming pared 0 bases from V and 4 bases from J, leaving 10 bases between. The CDR3 DNA sequence: TGTGCCAGCAGCCAAGATTATTGGGTGTACGAGCAGTACTTC. Protein sequence: CASSQDYWVYEQYF.

This clonotype was observed once. This chain links TRBV3-1 with TRBJ1-1; maybe TRBD1 (5 bases). Germline values: CDR1 LGHDT, CDR2 YNNKEL (reference sequence). Trimming stripped 10 bases from V and 6 bases from J, with 18 bases between. CDR3 length equals 13 residues. CDR3 in amino acids: CATAMGPISEAFF. In DNA, the CDR3 is TGTGCCACCGCGATGGGGCCTATATCTGAAGCTTTCTTT.

The rearrangement links TRBV5-1 to TRBJ1-5; D not certain. This CDR3 has 15 residues. V gave up 4 bases and J gave up 5 bases, with 16 bases separating them. Germline V gives CDR1 SGHRS, CDR2 YFSETQ. The CDR3 protein is CASSPRTTADQPQHF. DNA for the CDR3: TGCGCCAGCAGCCCTCGGACCACGGCGGATCAGCCCCAGCATTTT.

The table lists this clonotype with a few counts. The chain combines TRBV3-1 with TRBJ2-7; D is undetermined. CDR3 length: 14 residues. Trimming left V 1 base short and J 6 bases short, with 13 bases between. Germline CDR1 reads LGHDT; CDR2 reads YNNKEL (reference sequence). The CDR3 DNA follows: TGTGCCAGCAGCCAAGGGAGACGTAAGGGCGAGCAGTACTTC. This sequence encodes CASSQGRRKGEQYF.

This clonotype was recorded at least ten times. The CDR3 loop is CASTTSGGANSPLHF. The CDR3 DNA is TGTGCCAGCACCACCAGCGGTGGGGCGAATTCACCCCTCCACTTT. The rearrangement uses TRBV5-4 and TRBJ1-6; D may be TRBD1 (5 bases). This CDR3 has 15 amino acids. V was trimmed by 6 bases and J by 7 bases, leaving 17 bases between them. Germline V lookup: CDR1 SGHNT, CDR2 YYREEE (reference sequence).